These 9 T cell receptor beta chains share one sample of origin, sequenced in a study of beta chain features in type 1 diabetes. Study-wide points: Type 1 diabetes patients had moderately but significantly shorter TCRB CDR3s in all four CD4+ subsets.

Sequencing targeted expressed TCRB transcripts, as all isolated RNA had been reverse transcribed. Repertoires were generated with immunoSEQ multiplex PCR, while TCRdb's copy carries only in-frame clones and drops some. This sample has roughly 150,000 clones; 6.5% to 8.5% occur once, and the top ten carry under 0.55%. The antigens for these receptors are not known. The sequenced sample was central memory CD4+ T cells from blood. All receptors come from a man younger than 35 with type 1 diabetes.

CDR3: CASSYARDTQYF. The CDR3 nucleotides are TGTGCCAGCAGTTACGCGAGGGATACGCAGTATTTT. This chain joins TRBV6-5 and TRBJ2-3, with D hard to call. Trimming removed 2 bases at V and 6 bases at J, with 6 bases between. Germline loops: CDR1 MNHEY, CDR2 SVGAGI. The CDR3 extends over 12 amino acids.

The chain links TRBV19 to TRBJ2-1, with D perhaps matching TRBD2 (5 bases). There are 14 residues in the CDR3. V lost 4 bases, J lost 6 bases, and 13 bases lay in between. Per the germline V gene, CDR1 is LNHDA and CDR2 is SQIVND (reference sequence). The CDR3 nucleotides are TGTGCCAGTAGTAACCCCGGAGGATCCAATGAGCAGTTCTTC. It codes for CASSNPGGSNEQFF.

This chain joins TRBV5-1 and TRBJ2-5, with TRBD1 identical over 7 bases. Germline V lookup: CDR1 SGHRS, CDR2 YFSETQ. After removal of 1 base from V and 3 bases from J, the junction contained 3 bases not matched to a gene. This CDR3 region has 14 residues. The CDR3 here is CASSLFGTEETQYF. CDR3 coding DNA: TGCGCCAGCAGCTTGTTCGGGACAGAAGAGACCCAGTACTTC.

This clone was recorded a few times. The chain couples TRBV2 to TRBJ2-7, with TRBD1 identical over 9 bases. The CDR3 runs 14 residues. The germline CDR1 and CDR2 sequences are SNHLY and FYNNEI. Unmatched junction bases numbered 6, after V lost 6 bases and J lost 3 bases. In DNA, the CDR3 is TGTGCCAGCAGGCCGGGACAGGGAGGCTACGAGCAGTACTTC. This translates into CASRPGQGGYEQYF.

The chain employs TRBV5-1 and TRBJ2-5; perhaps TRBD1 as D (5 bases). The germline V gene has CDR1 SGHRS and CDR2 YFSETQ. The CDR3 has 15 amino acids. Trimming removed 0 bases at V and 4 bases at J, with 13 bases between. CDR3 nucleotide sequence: TGCGCCAGCAGCTTGGTTGCAGGGTCTGCAGAGACCCAGTACTTC. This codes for CASSLVAGSAETQYF.

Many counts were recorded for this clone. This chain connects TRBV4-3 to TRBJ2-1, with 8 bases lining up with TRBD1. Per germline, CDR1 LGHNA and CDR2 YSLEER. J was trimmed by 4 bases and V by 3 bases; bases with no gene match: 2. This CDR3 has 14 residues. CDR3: CASSQGQVYNEQFF. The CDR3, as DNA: TGCGCCAGCAGCCAGGGACAGGTTTACAATGAGCAGTTCTTC.

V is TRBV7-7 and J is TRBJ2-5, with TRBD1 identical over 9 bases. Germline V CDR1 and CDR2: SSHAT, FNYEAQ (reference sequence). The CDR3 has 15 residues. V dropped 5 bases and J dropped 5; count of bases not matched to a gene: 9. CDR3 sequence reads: CASSRGQGPGETQYF. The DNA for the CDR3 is TGTGCCAGCAGCCGGGGACAGGGCCCCGGGGAGACCCAGTACTTC.

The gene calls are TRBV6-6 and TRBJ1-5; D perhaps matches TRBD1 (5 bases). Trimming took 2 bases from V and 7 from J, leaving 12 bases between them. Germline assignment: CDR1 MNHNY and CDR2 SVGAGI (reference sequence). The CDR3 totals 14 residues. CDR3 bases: TGTGCCAGCAGTTACGGGCAGGGTCAGCAGCCCCAGCATTTT. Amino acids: CASSYGQGQQPQHF.

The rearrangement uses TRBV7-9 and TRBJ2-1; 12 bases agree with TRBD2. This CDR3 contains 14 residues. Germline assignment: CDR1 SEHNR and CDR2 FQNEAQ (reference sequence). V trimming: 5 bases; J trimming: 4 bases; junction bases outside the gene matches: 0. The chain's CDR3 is CASSTSGRYNEQFF. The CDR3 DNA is TGTGCCAGCAGCACTAGCGGGAGGTACAATGAGCAGTTCTTC.